This T cell receptor beta chain was recovered during a study of identical twins. TCRdb redid the calling of the 5' RACE reads with MiXCR, one entry per CDR3 protein. The table includes about 1.7 million distinct CDR3 sequences, about 32% detected once. This clonotype was observed a handful of times. The sequence came from a newborn girl in good health. Sequenced sample: cord blood.

The DNA of the CDR3 is TGCAGTGCTAGAGGCTTGGGACAGGGGCCTGAAAAACTGTTTTTT. Its translation is CSARGLGQGPEKLFF. The rearrangement uses TRBV20-1 and TRBJ1-4; TRBD1 agrees at 10 bases. V lost 1 base, J lost 7 bases, and 6 bases stayed unmatched. Germline V lookup: CDR1 DFQATT, CDR2 SNEGSKA (reference sequence). This CDR3 has 15 residues.